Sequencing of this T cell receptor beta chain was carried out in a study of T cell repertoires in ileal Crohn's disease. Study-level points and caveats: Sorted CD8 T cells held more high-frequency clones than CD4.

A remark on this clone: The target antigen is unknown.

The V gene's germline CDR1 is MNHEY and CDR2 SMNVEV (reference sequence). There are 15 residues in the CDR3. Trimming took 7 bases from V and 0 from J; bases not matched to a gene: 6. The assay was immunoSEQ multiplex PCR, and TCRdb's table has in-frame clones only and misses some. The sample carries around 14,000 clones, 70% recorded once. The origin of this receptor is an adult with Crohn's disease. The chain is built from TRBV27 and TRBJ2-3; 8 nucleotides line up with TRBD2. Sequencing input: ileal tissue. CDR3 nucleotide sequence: TGTGCCAGCAAACAGCGGGGGAGGAGCACAGATACGCAGTATTTT. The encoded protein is CASKQRGRSTDTQYF.